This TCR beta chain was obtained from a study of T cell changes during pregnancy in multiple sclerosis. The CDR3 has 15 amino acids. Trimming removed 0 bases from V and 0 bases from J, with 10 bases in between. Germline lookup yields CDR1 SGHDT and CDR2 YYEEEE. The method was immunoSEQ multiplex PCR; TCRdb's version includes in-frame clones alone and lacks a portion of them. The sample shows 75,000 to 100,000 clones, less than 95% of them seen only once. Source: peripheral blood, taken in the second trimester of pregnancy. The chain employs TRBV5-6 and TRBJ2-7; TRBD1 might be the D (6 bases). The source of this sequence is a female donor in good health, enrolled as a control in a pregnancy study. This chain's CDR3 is CASSLEGDSSYEQYF. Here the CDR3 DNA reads TGTGCCAGCAGCTTGGAGGGGGATAGCTCCTACGAGCAGTACTTC. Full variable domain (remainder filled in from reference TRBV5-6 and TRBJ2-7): DAGVTQSPTHLIKTRGQQVTLRCSPKSGHDTVSWYQQALGQGPQFIFQYYEEEERQRGNFPDRFSGHQFPNYSSELNVNALLLGDSALYLCASSLEGDSSYEQYFGPGTRLTVT.